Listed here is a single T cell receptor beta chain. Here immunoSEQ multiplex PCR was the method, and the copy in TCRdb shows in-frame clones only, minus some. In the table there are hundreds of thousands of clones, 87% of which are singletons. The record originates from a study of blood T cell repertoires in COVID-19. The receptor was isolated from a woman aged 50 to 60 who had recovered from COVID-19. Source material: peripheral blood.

The CDR3 spells CASSTQRGGADTQYF. DNA for the CDR3: TGTGCCAGCAGTACTCAGCGGGGGGGCGCAGATACGCAGTATTTT. This chain connects TRBV6-2 or TRBV6-3 to TRBJ2-3; 10 bases agree with TRBD2. Germline V gene lookup returns CDR1 MNHEY and CDR2 SVGEGT. V trimming: 5 bases; J trimming: 4 bases; junction bases outside the gene matches: 6. This CDR3 is built from 15 residues.